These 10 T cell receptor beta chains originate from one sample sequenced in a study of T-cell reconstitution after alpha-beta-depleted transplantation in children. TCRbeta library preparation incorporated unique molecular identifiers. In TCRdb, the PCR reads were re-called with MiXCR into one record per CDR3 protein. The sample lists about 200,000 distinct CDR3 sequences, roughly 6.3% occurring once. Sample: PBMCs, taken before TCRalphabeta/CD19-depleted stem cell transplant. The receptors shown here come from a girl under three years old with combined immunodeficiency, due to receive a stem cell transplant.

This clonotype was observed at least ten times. CDR3: CSVGDFTSYNEQFF. CDR3 sequence (DNA): TGCAGCGTTGGGGATTTCACCTCCTACAATGAGCAGTTCTTC. The chain is built from TRBV29-1 and TRBJ2-1, with D hard to call. The V and J ends lost 4 bases and 0 bases respectively, with 10 bases between them. The length of the CDR3 is 14 residues. Germline V CDR1 and CDR2: SQVTM, ANQGSEA.

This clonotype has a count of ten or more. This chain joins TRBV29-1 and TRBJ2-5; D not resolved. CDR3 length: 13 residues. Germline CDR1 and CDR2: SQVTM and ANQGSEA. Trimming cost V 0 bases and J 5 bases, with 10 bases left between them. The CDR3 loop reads CSVEDPVVETQYF. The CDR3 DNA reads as TGCAGCGTTGAAGACCCGGTGGTGGAGACCCAGTACTTC. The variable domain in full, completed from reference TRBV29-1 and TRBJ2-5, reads SAVISQKPSRDICQRGTSLTIQCQVDSQVTMMFWYRQQPGQSLTLIATANQGSEATYESGFVIDKFPISRPNLTFSTLTVSNMSPEDSSIYLCSVEDPVVETQYFGPGTRLLVL.

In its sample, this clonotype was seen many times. This CDR3 reads CASSSRLGPYNEQFF. The CDR3 DNA sequence: TGTGCCAGCAGCTCAAGACTAGGCCCGTACAATGAGCAGTTCTTC. The gene calls are TRBV9 and TRBJ2-1, with D possibly being TRBD2 (6 bases). Trimming shortened V by 4 bases and J by 4 bases, and 15 bases separated the two germline ends. Germline V gene lookup returns CDR1 SGDLS and CDR2 YYNGEE. The CDR3 covers 15 residues.

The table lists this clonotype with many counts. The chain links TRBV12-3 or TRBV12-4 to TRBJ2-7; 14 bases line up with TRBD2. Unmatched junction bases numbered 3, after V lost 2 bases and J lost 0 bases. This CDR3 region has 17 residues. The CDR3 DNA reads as TGTGCCAGCAGTTTAAGACTAGCGGGGGGGAACTCCTACGAGCAGTACTTC. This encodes CASSLRLAGGNSYEQYF.

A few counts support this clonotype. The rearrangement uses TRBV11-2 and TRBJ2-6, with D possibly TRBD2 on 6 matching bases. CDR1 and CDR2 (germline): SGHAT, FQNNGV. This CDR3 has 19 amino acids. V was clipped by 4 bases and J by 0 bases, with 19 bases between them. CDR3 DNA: TGTGCCAGCAGCTCCCTTTTCGGGGGTCCCCTCTCTGGGGCCAACGTCCTGACTTTC. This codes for CASSSLFGGPLSGANVLTF.

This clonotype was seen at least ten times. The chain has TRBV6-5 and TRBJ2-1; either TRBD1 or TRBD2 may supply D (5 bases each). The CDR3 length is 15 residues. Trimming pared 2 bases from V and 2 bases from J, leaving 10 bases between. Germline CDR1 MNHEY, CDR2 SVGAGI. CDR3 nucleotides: TGTGCCAGCAGTTACAGTGGGGGTCCCTACAATGAGCAGTTCTTC. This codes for CASSYSGGPYNEQFF.

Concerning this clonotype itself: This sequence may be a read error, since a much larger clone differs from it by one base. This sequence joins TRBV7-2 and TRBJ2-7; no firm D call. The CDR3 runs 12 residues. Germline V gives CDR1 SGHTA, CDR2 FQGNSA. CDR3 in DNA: TGTGCCGGCAGCTCGACCAACTACGAGCAGTACTTC. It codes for CAGSSTNYEQYF.

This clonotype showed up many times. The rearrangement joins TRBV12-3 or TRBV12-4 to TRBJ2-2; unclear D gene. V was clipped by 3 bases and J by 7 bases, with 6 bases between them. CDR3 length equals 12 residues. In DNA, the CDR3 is TGTGCCAGCAGTTTTGTGAACGGGGAGCTGTTTTTT. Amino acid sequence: CASSFVNGELFF.

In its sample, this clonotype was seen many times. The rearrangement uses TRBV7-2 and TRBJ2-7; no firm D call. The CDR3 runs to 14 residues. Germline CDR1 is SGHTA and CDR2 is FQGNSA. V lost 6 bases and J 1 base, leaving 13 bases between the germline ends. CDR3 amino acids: CASRREGPSYEQYF. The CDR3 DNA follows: TGTGCCAGCAGACGAGAAGGGCCTTCCTACGAGCAGTACTTC.

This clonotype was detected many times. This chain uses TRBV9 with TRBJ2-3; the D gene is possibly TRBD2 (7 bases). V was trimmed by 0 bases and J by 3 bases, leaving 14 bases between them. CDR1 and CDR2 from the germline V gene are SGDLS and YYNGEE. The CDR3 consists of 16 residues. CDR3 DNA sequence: TGTGCCAGCAGCGTAGAAGGGGGGGGACATACAGATACGCAGTATTTT. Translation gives CASSVEGGGHTDTQYF.